The 25 T cell receptor beta chains listed next were all sequenced from one sample in a study of identical twins. From the 5' RACE reads, TCRdb called clonotypes with MiXCR, one entry per CDR3 protein. The repertoire has around 490,000 distinct CDR3 sequences, over 11% of them found once; the top ten carry approximately 1%. The sample also formed part of further work on yellow fever vaccine responses in identical twins.

Sequencing was carried out using CD4+ T cells sorted from blood. The receptors originated from a young woman in good health.

This clonotype was recorded a few times. J is TRBJ2-3 and V is TRBV7-9; D is ambiguous. Germline V gives CDR1 SEHNR, CDR2 FQNEAQ (reference sequence). The V end lost 5 bases, the J end lost 5 bases, and 14 bases lay between the germline ends. The CDR3 loop spans 14 amino acids. In DNA form, the CDR3 reads TGTGCCAGCAGCGCCGATCGGGTTGGAGATACGCAGTATTTT. Its protein is CASSADRVGDTQYF.

The V gene is TRBV28, the J gene TRBJ2-2, with 12 bases fitting TRBD1. With V trimmed by 5 bases and J by 7 bases, 11 bases remained unmatched. CDR3 size: 17 residues. Germline assignment: CDR1 MDHEN and CDR2 SYDVKM. The CDR3 sequence is CASSPGGTGGISGELFF. The CDR3 region has the DNA TGTGCCAGCAGTCCAGGAGGGACAGGGGGCATCAGCGGGGAGCTGTTTTTT.

At least ten counts were recorded for this clonotype. Mismatch with germline at one junction end may stem from a read error. V gene TRBV9 combines with J gene TRBJ2-1; no clear D gene. CDR3 length: 13 residues. Looked up from germline, CDR1 is SGDLS and CDR2 is YYNGEE. CDR3 sequence (DNA): TGTGCCAGCAGCGTACTTCGTGGCGCACCCCAGGTCTTC. Translation gives CASSVLRGAPQVF.

This clonotype was found many times. The rearrangement joins TRBV29-1 to TRBJ2-3, with 11 bases lining up with TRBD2. V trimming: 8 bases; J trimming: 2 bases; junction bases outside the gene matches: 6. This CDR3 contains 14 residues. Germline V lookup: CDR1 SQVTM, CDR2 ANQGSEA. This CDR3 is CSLSSGGITDTQYF. The CDR3 nucleotides read TGCAGCCTGTCTAGCGGGGGGATCACAGATACGCAGTATTTT.

This clonotype was counted only a few times. In nucleotides, the CDR3 is TGCGCCAGCAGCTTGGGGTTCATCTCCTACGAGCAGTACTTC. It translates to CASSLGFISYEQYF. This chain links TRBV5-1 with TRBJ2-7; D not certain. The CDR3 contains 14 residues. V was shortened by 0 bases and J by 0 bases, with 7 bases between the two germline ends. Germline CDR1 reads SGHRS; CDR2 reads YFSETQ.

In its sample, this clonotype was seen a few times. The chain couples TRBV28 to TRBJ2-2; D is tentatively TRBD1 or TRBD2 (6 bases each). CDR1 and CDR2 from the germline V gene are MDHEN and SYDVKM. The CDR3 consists of 15 residues. Trimming removed 7 bases from V and 0 bases from J, with 12 bases in between. As DNA, the CDR3 is TGTGCCAGCATCTTGGGGGGCGCGAACACCGGGGAGCTGTTTTTT. Translated, it gives CASILGGANTGELFF. The whole variable domain, remainder taken from reference TRBV28 and TRBJ2-2, is DVKVTQSSRYLVKRTGEKVFLECVQDMDHENMFWYRQDPGLGLRLIYFSYDVKMKEKGDIPEGYSVSREKKERFSLILESASTNQTSMYLCASILGGANTGELFFGEGSRLTVL.

This chain joins TRBV5-1 and TRBJ2-5; no reliable D call. Germline V CDR1 and CDR2: SGHRS, YFSETQ. This CDR3 comprises 15 residues. Trimming pared 0 bases from V and 3 bases from J, leaving 12 bases between. This CDR3 is CASSLAFDTKETQYF. In DNA form, the CDR3 reads TGCGCCAGCAGCTTGGCCTTCGATACCAAAGAGACCCAGTACTTC.

CDR3 DNA sequence: TGTGCCAGCAGCCCTAAGGCCACTGAAGCTTTCTTT. It yields the protein CASSPKATEAFF. This chain joins TRBV7-8 and TRBJ1-1; D ambiguous. The CDR3 totals 12 residues. Trimming removed 5 bases at V and 4 bases at J, with 8 bases between. The germline V gene encodes CDR1 SGHVS and CDR2 FQNEAQ.

This chain uses TRBV6-5 with TRBJ2-6; TRBD2 might be the D (5 bases). Germline V gene sequence: CDR1 MNHEY, CDR2 SVGAGI. The ends were cut back, 0 bases at V and 0 bases at J, with 15 bases in the middle. The CDR3 loop spans 19 amino acids. The CDR3 DNA follows: TGTGCCAGCAGTTACTCGACCGGGGTTCATAGCTCTGGGGCCAACGTCCTGACTTTC. Amino acid sequence: CASSYSTGVHSSGANVLTF.

This clonotype was seen repeatedly, ten times or more. The chain joins TRBV5-1 to TRBJ2-7, with 8 bases matching TRBD2. Germline CDR1 reads SGHRS; CDR2 reads YFSETQ. The V segment lost 1 base and the J segment 2 bases; nucleotides outside the gene matches: 5. The CDR3 extends over 15 amino acids. CDR3 in DNA: TGCGCCAGCAGCTTGAGGGGACTAGGGCCCTACGAGCAGTACTTC. It yields the protein CASSLRGLGPYEQYF.

The rearrangement links TRBV6-1 to TRBJ1-2; D call uncertain. CDR3 length equals 14 residues. V shed 5 bases and J shed 0 bases, with 10 bases lying between them. Germline-derived CDR1 and CDR2 are MNHNS and SASEGT. The CDR3 DNA follows: TGTGCCAGCAGTACCGCCGTCTCTAACTATGGCTACACCTTC. Amino acid sequence: CASSTAVSNYGYTF.

There are a few counts of this clonotype. V gene TRBV30 combines with J gene TRBJ2-7, with D perhaps TRBD1 (6 bases). The CDR3 length is 14 residues. Germline CDR1 is GTSNPN and CDR2 is SVGIG (reference sequence). The germline V and J ends were trimmed by 2 bases and 1 base, with 12 bases remaining between them. As DNA, the CDR3 is TGTGCCTGGAGTCAAGGGGGTTTTTCCTACGAGCAGTACTTC. It codes for CAWSQGGFSYEQYF.

This clonotype was detected a few times. This may come from a read error, since a much larger clone is one base off. This chain joins TRBV4-2 and TRBJ2-1; 7 bases line up with TRBD2. The V segment lost 4 bases and the J segment 2 bases; nucleotides outside the gene matches: 5. In germline, CDR1 is LGHNA, CDR2 YNFKEQ. This CDR3 comprises 15 residues. The DNA of the CDR3 is TGTGCCAGCAGCCCCACTAGCGCGACCTACAATGAGCAGTTCTTC. Translation gives CASSPTSATYNEQFF.

V and J are TRBV20-1 and TRBJ1-3; 7 nucleotides agree with TRBD1. From germline, CDR1 is DFQATT and CDR2 SNEGSKA (reference sequence). The J segment lost 4 bases and the V segment lost 5 bases, leaving 8 bases of the junction unmatched. The CDR3 extends over 14 amino acids. The CDR3 loop reads CSAGKTGFGNTIYF. CDR3 nucleotides: TGCAGTGCTGGAAAGACAGGGTTCGGAAACACCATATATTTT.

The chain recombines TRBV7-3 with TRBJ2-5, with a possible D match to TRBD2 (5 bases). Germline CDR1 reads SGHTA; CDR2 reads FQGTGA. This CDR3 spans 14 amino acids. The ends were cut back, 1 base at V and 0 bases at J, with 6 bases in the middle. CDR3 in DNA: TGTGCCAGCAGCTTAAACGGGAACCAAGAGACCCAGTACTTC. Protein product: CASSLNGNQETQYF. Using reference TRBV7-3 and TRBJ2-5 for the parts outside the CDR3, the full variable domain is GAGVSQTPSNKVTEKGKYVELRCDPISGHTALYWYRQSLGQGPEFLIYFQGTGAADDSGLPNDRFFAVRPEGSVSTLKIQRTERGDSAVYLCASSLNGNQETQYFGPGTRLLVL.

The genes are TRBV3-1 and TRBJ1-1, with D possibly matching TRBD1 (6 bases). CDR3 length: 16 amino acids. V lost 0 bases, J lost 4 bases, and 15 bases lay in between. The germline V gene encodes CDR1 LGHDT and CDR2 YNNKEL (reference sequence). The chain's CDR3 is CASSQELGGGSTEAFF. CDR3 DNA sequence: TGTGCCAGCAGCCAAGAATTGGGGGGCGGTAGCACTGAAGCTTTCTTT.

This clonotype was seen at least ten times. J is TRBJ2-5 and V is TRBV6-2 or TRBV6-3; tentatively, D is TRBD1 (5 bases). The V end lost 2 bases, the J end lost 4 bases, and 14 bases lay between the germline ends. Germline CDR1 reads MNHEY; CDR2 reads SVGEGT. This CDR3 has 15 residues. CDR3 loop: CASSYAAGHRETQYF. CDR3 DNA: TGTGCCAGCAGTTACGCTGCAGGGCATCGAGAGACCCAGTACTTC.

In its sample, this clonotype was seen a few times. The V gene is TRBV18, the J gene TRBJ2-7; 7 positions match TRBD2. Germline V gene data show CDR1 as KGHSH and CDR2 as LQKENI. Trimming took 3 bases from V and 1 from J; bases not matched to a gene: 9. The length of the CDR3 is 16 residues. The CDR3, as DNA: TGTGCCAGCTCACCTCTACCGGGAGGCAATTCCTACGAGCAGTACTTC. This translates into CASSPLPGGNSYEQYF.

This clonotype was recorded a few times. The J gene is TRBJ2-5, the V gene TRBV5-1; D is undetermined. The CDR3 contains 15 residues. V lost 4 bases and J 2 bases, leaving 15 bases between the germline ends. Germline V lookup: CDR1 SGHRS, CDR2 YFSETQ. CDR3 bases: TGCGCCAGCAGCCCGGTGGCGGCAGTACAAGAGACCCAGTACTTC. Residues: CASSPVAAVQETQYF.

There are a few counts of this clonotype. This chain links TRBV12-3 or TRBV12-4 with TRBJ2-1; TRBD2 matches 7 bases. The CDR3 is 17 residues long. J was trimmed by 0 bases and V by 5 bases; bases with no gene match: 10. CDR3 nucleotides: TGTGCCAGCAGTCTCAAGAGCGGGACCCCCTCCTACAATGAGCAGTTCTTC. Encoded protein: CASSLKSGTPSYNEQFF.

This clonotype was seen at least ten times. The rearrangement links TRBV12-3 or TRBV12-4 to TRBJ2-5; 7 bases align to TRBD1. The V segment lost 3 bases and the J segment 1 base; nucleotides outside the gene matches: 2. The length of the CDR3 is 14 residues. CDR3 bases: TGTGCCAGCAGTTTCGACAGGGTCCAAGAGACCCAGTACTTC. It yields the protein CASSFDRVQETQYF.

This clonotype was counted only a few times. The chain employs TRBV10-3 and TRBJ2-7; no firm D call. The CDR3 extends over 14 amino acids. Germline V gene data show CDR1 as ENHRY and CDR2 as SYGVKD. Between the trimmed V and J ends, which lost 3 bases and 0 bases, there was a span of 9 bases. As DNA, the CDR3 is TGTGCCATCAGTGACGGAACACGCTCCTACGAGCAGTACTTC. Its translation: CAISDGTRSYEQYF.

The chain joins TRBV30 to TRBJ2-3; no reliable D call. Germline lookup yields CDR1 GTSNPN and CDR2 SVGIG (reference sequence). The CDR3 consists of 12 residues. With 0 bases removed from V and 3 bases from J, the gap between germline ends came to 4 bases. This chain's CDR3 is CAWSVGTDTQYF. The CDR3 coding sequence is TGTGCCTGGAGTGTAGGGACAGATACGCAGTATTTT.

CDR3 residues: CASSLRLAGLQGLYNEQFF. CDR3 DNA: TGTGCCAGCAGCCTCCGGCTAGCGGGACTTCAGGGATTGTACAATGAGCAGTTCTTC. The chain links TRBV13 to TRBJ2-1, with 9 bases aligning to TRBD2. CDR3 length: 19 amino acids. CDR1 is PRHDT and CDR2 is FYEKMQ in the germline V gene (reference sequence). The junction had 18 bases not matched to a gene; V was cut back by 5 bases and J by 4 bases.

The J gene is TRBJ2-7, the V gene TRBV6-5; 10 bases line up with TRBD2. Germline V gene lookup returns CDR1 MNHEY and CDR2 SVGAGI. This CDR3 is built from 17 residues. J lost 0 bases, V lost 0 bases, and 5 bases had no gene match. CDR3 amino acids: CASSYSGTSVSSYEQYF. Written as DNA, the CDR3 is TGTGCCAGCAGTTACTCAGGGACTAGCGTTAGCTCCTACGAGCAGTACTTC.